These T cell receptor beta chains were read from a single sample in a study of cytomegalovirus exposure and HLA in healthy donors. Only in-frame clones appear in the TCRdb table, and some are missing; sequencing was by immunoSEQ multiplex PCR. This sample has 140,000 or so clones; roughly 80% occur once, and the top ten carry less than 1.5%. Specimen: PBMCs. Every receptor here comes from a female donor in good health and CMV-seronegative. Each CDR3 is given with its conserved first and last residue. Fields, in order: V gene, clone size, D gene, J gene, CDR3 protein, CDR3 DNA. D genes are given only for firm matches. For some rows the clone size is stated as once, few or many, or as a class when expanded; others skip it.

TRBV18	.	TRBD2	TRBJ2-7	CASSPSGLAGSGEQYF	TGTGCCAGCTCCCCGTCGGGACTAGCGGGGTCTGGAGAGCAGTACTTC
TRBV5-1	.	TRBD1	TRBJ2-1	CASSPRDRGYNEQFF	TGCGCCAGCAGCCCCCGGGACAGGGGTTACAATGAGCAGTTCTTC
TRBV18	.	.	TRBJ2-4	CASSLRGREAKNIQYF	TGTGCCAGCTCACTCCGGGGAAGGGAGGCCAAAAACATTCAGTACTTC
TRBV13	few	.	TRBJ2-1	CASSKAYEQFF	TGTGCCAGCAGCAAAGCGTATGAGCAGTTCTTC
TRBV25-1	.	TRBD2	TRBJ2-5	CASSKLAEETQYF	TGTGCCAGCAGTAAACTAGCGGAAGAGACCCAGTACTTC
TRBV7-7	few	.	TRBJ2-3	CASSSIGAADTQYF	TGTGCCAGCAGCTCCATCGGTGCCGCAGATACGCAGTATTTT
TRBV12-5	.	.	TRBJ2-1	CASGPGQNNEQFF	TGTGCTAGTGGTCCCGGACAGAACAATGAGCAGTTCTTC
TRBV9	few	.	TRBJ2-7	CASSPRQAAYEQYF	TGTGCCAGCAGCCCAAGACAGGCGGCTTACGAGCAGTACTTC
TRBV13	.	TRBD1	TRBJ2-7	CASSAPGQGLYEQYF	TGTGCCAGCAGCGCACCGGGACAGGGACTCTACGAGCAGTACTTC
TRBV7-3	few	TRBD2	TRBJ2-3	CASSTGTSGRGDTQYF	TGTGCCAGCAGCACAGGGACTAGCGGGAGGGGAGATACGCAGTATTTT
TRBV10-3	.	.	TRBJ2-7	CATSPGSLGEQYF	TGTGCTACCTCTCCCGGGTCCCTCGGCGAGCAGTACTTC
TRBV19	.	.	TRBJ1-5	CASSIDRGYNQPQHF	TGTGCCAGTAGTATAGATCGAGGTTACAATCAGCCCCAGCATTTT
TRBV5-1	.	.	TRBJ2-7	CASSSRDTSYEQYF	TGCGCCAGCAGCTCCAGGGACACCTCCTACGAGCAGTACTTC
TRBV25-1	.	TRBD2	TRBJ2-7	CASSESPGGLGEQYF	TGTGCCAGCAGTGAATCGCCGGGAGGTCTGGGCGAGCAGTACTTC
TRBV6-6	.	.	TRBJ1-5	CASSPDRGQPQHF	TGTGCCAGCAGCCCGGACAGAGGGCAGCCCCAGCATTTT
TRBV6-5	.	TRBD1	TRBJ2-1	CASSSPAGTGANEQFF	TGTGCCAGCAGTTCCCCTGCCGGGACAGGGGCCAATGAGCAGTTCTTC
TRBV6-1	.	TRBD2	TRBJ2-3	CASSDPSGGTDTQYF	TGTGCCAGCAGTGATCCTAGCGGAGGCACAGATACGCAGTATTTT
TRBV7-3	once	TRBD1	TRBJ2-7	CASSQNRGNEQYF	TGTGCCAGCAGCCAGAACAGGGGTAACGAGCAGTACTTC
TRBV5-1	.	TRBD1	TRBJ2-5	CASSPGQKQETQYF	TGCGCCTCTTCGCCGGGACAGAAGCAAGAGACCCAGTACTTC
TRBV7-9	.	TRBD1	TRBJ2-4	CASSLGQGAIDIQYF	TGTGCCAGCAGCTTAGGACAGGGGGCCATTGACATTCAGTACTTC
TRBV6-1	.	.	TRBJ2-7	CASYLDNTYEQYF	TGTGCCAGTTACCTGGACAACACCTACGAGCAGTACTTC
TRBV27	.	.	TRBJ1-1	CASSLGGGGEAFF	TGTGCCAGCAGTTTAGGGGGCGGGGGTGAAGCTTTCTTT
TRBV2	.	.	TRBJ2-3	CASSEWASTDTQYF	TGTGCCAGCAGTGAATGGGCTAGCACAGATACGCAGTATTTT
TRBV5-6	.	TRBD1	TRBJ1-1	CASSLGDRVWTEAFF	TGTGCCAGCAGCTTGGGGGACAGGGTGTGGACTGAAGCTTTCTTT
TRBV6-6	.	.	TRBJ1-5	CASSYWGGDQPQHF	TGTGCCAGCAGTTACTGGGGAGGAGATCAGCCCCAGCATTTT
TRBV6-5	.	TRBD1	TRBJ1-2	CASSYGTGSNYGYTF	TGTGCCAGCAGTTACGGGACAGGGTCCAACTATGGCTACACCTTC
TRBV19	.	TRBD1	TRBJ1-4	CASSAWRDRNEKLFF	TGTGCCAGTAGTGCTTGGAGGGACAGGAATGAAAAACTGTTTTTT
TRBV19	.	TRBD1	TRBJ1-1	CASTTVHRGNTEAFF	TGTGCCAGTACCACCGTCCACAGGGGTAACACTGAAGCTTTCTTT
TRBV5-4	.	TRBD2	TRBJ2-7	CASSPGTSWDEQYF	TGTGCCAGCAGCCCCGGGACTAGTTGGGACGAGCAGTACTTC
TRBV9	.	TRBD1	TRBJ1-4	CASSVGGQGGNEKLFF	TGTGCCAGCAGCGTTGGGGGACAGGGAGGTAATGAAAAACTGTTTTTT
TRBV28	once	.	TRBJ1-1	CASSLMSTEAFF	TGTGCCAGCAGTCTCATGAGCACTGAAGCTTTCTTT
TRBV29-1	.	TRBD2	TRBJ2-1	CSVEDGLAGTYNEQFF	TGCAGCGTTGAAGATGGTCTAGCGGGGACCTACAATGAGCAGTTCTTC
TRBV30	.	.	TRBJ2-1	CAWRREPRNEQFF	TGTGCCTGGAGACGGGAGCCGAGGAATGAGCAGTTCTTC
TRBV28	.	.	TRBJ2-2	CASSLLRAGELFF	TGTGCCAGCAGTTTATTACGGGCCGGGGAGCTGTTTTTT
TRBV7-9	.	TRBD1	TRBJ1-3	CASTQPPQGAAGNTIYF	TGTGCCAGCACCCAACCCCCACAGGGGGCAGCTGGAAACACCATATATTTT
TRBV7-9	few	.	TRBJ1-4	CASSADIGNEKLFF	TGTGCCAGCAGCGCGGACATTGGTAATGAAAAACTGTTTTTT
TRBV6-6	.	.	TRBJ2-7	CASSYSTFREQYF	TGTGCCAGCAGTTACTCGACTTTTCGCGAGCAGTACTTC
TRBV11-2	.	.	TRBJ1-1	CASRPLDRSNTEAFF	TGTGCCAGCAGACCCTTGGACAGATCGAACACTGAAGCTTTCTTT
TRBV5-1	.	.	TRBJ1-5	CASSFSGGVNQPQHF	TGCGCCAGCAGCTTCTCGGGGGGAGTCAATCAGCCCCAGCATTTT
TRBV20-1	.	.	TRBJ2-7	CSAGTEYEQYF	TGCAGTGCCGGGACTGAATACGAGCAGTACTTC
TRBV28	few	.	TRBJ2-1	CASGLRSNNEQFF	TGTGCCAGCGGTCTACGCTCCAACAATGAGCAGTTCTTC
TRBV9	.	TRBD2	TRBJ2-2	CASSVATSGSLTGELFF	TGTGCCAGCAGCGTAGCTACTAGCGGGAGTCTCACCGGGGAGCTGTTTTTT
TRBV13	.	TRBD1	TRBJ1-2	CASSLLDRDNYGYTF	TGTGCCAGCAGCCTCCTAGACAGGGACAACTATGGCTACACCTTC
TRBV6-6	.	.	TRBJ2-2	CASRDRPTGELFF	TGTGCCAGCAGGGACAGACCCACCGGGGAGCTGTTTTTT
TRBV7-9	.	.	TRBJ1-1	CASSPTENTEAFF	TGTGCCAGCAGCCCGACAGAGAACACTGAAGCTTTCTTT
TRBV27	.	.	TRBJ2-1	CASSLVLGAYNEQFF	TGTGCCAGCAGTTTGGTTCTGGGAGCGTACAATGAGCAGTTCTTC
TRBV29-1	.	TRBD1	TRBJ2-7	CSVAHRDRVHEQYF	TGCAGCGTTGCACACCGGGACAGGGTCCACGAGCAGTACTTC
TRBV5-1	.	TRBD1	TRBJ2-7	CASSHPGTGSYEQYF	TGCGCCAGCAGCCACCCCGGGACAGGTTCCTACGAGCAGTACTTC
TRBV28	.	.	TRBJ2-3	CASSDKRAPGDTQYF	TGTGCCAGCAGTGATAAGCGGGCCCCGGGAGATACGCAGTATTTT
TRBV4-1	.	.	TRBJ2-7	CASSQENSYEQYF	TGCGCCAGCAGCCAAGAAAATAGCTACGAGCAGTACTTC
TRBV7-3	.	TRBD1	TRBJ2-1	CASSSRQGPLDEQFF	TGTGCCAGCAGCTCCCGACAGGGACCCTTAGATGAGCAGTTCTTC